The clone carrying this T cell receptor beta chain was observed many times. What it binds is not known. TCRdb called the 5' RACE reads again in MiXCR, with one record for every CDR3 protein. In the table there are 200,000 to 250,000 distinct CDR3 sequences, under 12% of which are singletons. The sample originates from a study of CD8 T cells in ankylosing spondylitis. Findings of the study overall: According to the report, clones linked to the disease were significantly enriched in matched synovial fluid samples taken from ankylosing spondylitis patients. A TCR beta motif made of several highly homologous variants seemed typical of ankylosing spondylitis blood.

The CDR3 runs 15 residues. Germline V CDR1 and CDR2: MNHNS, SASEGT. V was clipped by 6 bases and J by 4 bases; unmatched bases: 5. This clonotype was sampled from a male donor with ankylosing spondylitis or in good health (not recorded which). The genes are TRBV6-1 and TRBJ2-1, with TRBD2 matching over 11 bases. Sequenced material: blood, either unsorted or a sorted T cell fraction (not recorded which). CDR3 in amino acids: CASSPGLAEYNEQFF. In nucleotides, the CDR3 is TGTGCCAGCAGCCCGGGACTAGCGGAATACAATGAGCAGTTCTTC.